The entry below describes one T cell receptor (beta chain). Its antigen is undetermined. The data were taken from a study of graft-versus-host responses after intestinal transplantation. Broader study findings: Early post-transplant declines in HvG were associated with peak levels of circulating GvH clones. Some GvH clones appeared in ileal mucosa or blood before recipient bone marrow. Allograft graft-versus-host to host-versus-graft clonal ratios ran high in patients with graft-donor T cell macrochimerism.

The V and J ends lost 3 bases and 2 bases, in that order; junction bases with no gene match: 4. CDR1 and CDR2 (germline): SGDLS, YYNGEE. The CDR3 contains 15 residues. Assay: immunoSEQ multiplex PCR; the TCRdb copy retains only in-frame clones and omits some. The repertoire holds around 100,000 clones, with approximately 93% as singletons. The V and J genes are TRBV9 and TRBJ2-3; 9 bases line up with TRBD2. Material: unstimulated CD8+ T cells sorted from spleen or lymph node cells, obtained before transplant. This sequence was found in a human donor who was the organ donor for an intestinal transplant. The CDR3 protein is CASSASGRYTDTQYF. The CDR3 DNA sequence: TGTGCCAGCAGCGCCAGCGGGAGGTACACAGATACGCAGTATTTT. Using reference TRBV9 and TRBJ2-3 for the parts outside the CDR3, the full variable domain is DSGVTQTPKHLITATGQRVTLRCSPRSGDLSVYWYQQSLDQGLQFLIQYYNGEERAKGNILERFSAQQFPDLHSELNLSSLELGDSALYFCASSASGRYTDTQYFGPGTRLTVL.